The 27 T cell receptor beta chains below all came from one sample that was sequenced in a study of early T cells in non-severe SARS-CoV-2 infection. In TCRdb, the 5' RACE reads were re-called with MiXCR into one record per CDR3 protein. The table records under 45,000 distinct CDR3 sequences, 6% to 8.5% of them present only once. The specimen was whole blood, collected at baseline. These receptors were obtained from an adult who was a healthcare worker with PCR-confirmed SARS-CoV-2 infection or an uninfected control (not recorded which).

The rearrangement links TRBV30 to TRBJ1-1; tentative D call: TRBD1 (5 bases). Looked up from germline, CDR1 is GTSNPN and CDR2 is SVGIG (reference sequence). Trimming took off 5 bases at V and 11 bases at J, with 15 bases between the two ends. The CDR3 consists of 11 residues. The CDR3 sequence is CAWDKGRVAFF. CDR3 in DNA: TGTGCCTGGGATAAGGGACGGGTGGCTTTCTTT. Based on the CDR3 plus reference TRBV30 and TRBJ1-1, the full variable domain is SQTIHQWPATLVQPVGSPLSLECTVEGTSNPNLYWYRQAAGRGLQLLFYSVGIGQISSEVPQNLSASRPQDRQFILSSKKLLLSDSGFYLCAWDKGRVAFFGQGTRLTVV.

The genes are TRBV19 and TRBJ2-5, with TRBD2 as a possible D gene (6 bases). V lost 10 bases and J 3 bases, leaving 12 bases between the germline ends. The CDR3 is made up of 12 amino acids. The germline V gene has CDR1 LNHDA and CDR2 SQIVND (reference sequence). This chain's CDR3 is CATGGVEETQYF. CDR3 in DNA: TGTGCCACCGGCGGGGTAGAAGAGACCCAGTACTTC.

The sample holds a few counts of this clonotype. The V gene is TRBV30, the J gene TRBJ2-3, with D perhaps matching TRBD2 (6 bases). V lost 1 base, J lost 1 base, and 18 bases lay in between. The CDR3 contains 17 residues. In germline, CDR1 is GTSNPN, CDR2 SVGIG (reference sequence). This chain's CDR3 is CAWSDPRGTRGTDTQYF. CDR3 sequence (DNA): TGTGCCTGGAGTGACCCCCGCGGGACTCGGGGCACAGATACGCAGTATTTT.

This clonotype was recorded at least ten times. This sequence joins TRBV4-2 and TRBJ2-6; the D gene is possibly TRBD2 (5 bases). V dropped 0 bases and J dropped 0 bases, with 24 bases sitting between them. The V gene's germline CDR1 is LGHNA and CDR2 YNFKEQ. This CDR3 has 22 residues. CDR3 sequence (DNA): TGTGCCAGCAGCCAAGATCCGGCCCCCCTCGAGGGCTCCACCTCTGGGGCCAACGTCCTGACTTTC. Amino acid sequence: CASSQDPAPLEGSTSGANVLTF.

This clonotype was found a few times. This CDR3 reads CASSRDLLAELAKNIQYF. The CDR3 DNA reads TGTGCCAGCAGCCGAGACCTTCTAGCGGAATTAGCCAAAAACATTCAGTACTTC. This chain links TRBV7-8 with TRBJ2-4, with TRBD2 matching 7 bases. The CDR3 runs to 18 residues. The ends lost 5 bases at V and 0 bases at J; junction bases unmatched: 13. In germline, CDR1 is SGHVS, CDR2 FQNEAQ.

The chain uses TRBV9 and TRBJ1-2; D gene unclear. Germline V gene data show CDR1 as SGDLS and CDR2 as YYNGEE. This CDR3 spans 10 amino acids. V was trimmed by 7 bases and J by 3 bases, leaving 4 bases between them. The CDR3 nucleotides are TGTGCCAGCGGGGACTATGGCTACACCTTC. It encodes CASGDYGYTF.

In this sample, this clonotype turned up many times. The chain uses TRBV12-3 or TRBV12-4 and TRBJ2-3; 13 bases align to TRBD2. J was trimmed by 1 base and V by 6 bases; bases with no gene match: 4. This CDR3 has 16 amino acids. CDR3 DNA: TGTGCCAGCAGCCAAGGGACTAGCGGGGGCACAGATACGCAGTATTTT. Its translation is CASSQGTSGGTDTQYF.

This clonotype appeared a few times. The rearrangement links TRBV11-2 to TRBJ1-4; D is unclear. Germline CDR1 and CDR2: SGHAT and FQNNGV. Trimming shortened V by 2 bases and J by 4 bases, and 8 bases separated the two germline ends. The CDR3 covers 14 residues. CDR3 in amino acids: CASSLRSDNEKLFF. CDR3 nucleotide sequence: TGTGCCAGCAGCTTAAGATCAGATAATGAAAAACTGTTTTTT.

This clonotype was observed a few times. The CDR3 nucleotides are TGTGCCAGCAAACTGGGGATAAGCACCGGGGAGCTGTTTTTT. Translation: CASKLGISTGELFF. The chain joins TRBV28 to TRBJ2-2; no clear D. Germline CDR1 and CDR2: MDHEN and SYDVKM. The CDR3 runs to 14 residues. Trimming cost V 7 bases and J 4 bases, with 13 bases left between them.

This clonotype was detected ten times or more. The rearrangement joins TRBV19 to TRBJ2-7; perhaps TRBD2 as D (6 bases). Between the trimmed V and J ends, which lost 5 bases and 7 bases, there was a span of 27 bases. Per the germline V gene, CDR1 is LNHDA and CDR2 is SQIVND (reference sequence). The length of the CDR3 is 17 residues. CDR3 protein: CASSAQASWTGAREQYF. The CDR3 nucleotides are TGTGCCAGTAGTGCGCAGGCCTCTTGGACGGGAGCGCGTGAGCAGTACTTC.

This clonotype was observed at least ten times. This sequence joins TRBV3-1 and TRBJ1-2; the D is unclear. This CDR3 comprises 20 residues. Germline V gene data show CDR1 as LGHDT and CDR2 as YNNKEL (reference sequence). Trimming removed 0 bases at V and 0 bases at J, with 23 bases between. In DNA, the CDR3 is TGTGCCAGCAGCCAAGATCGGGTTTGGTCCCGGATCCGAACTAACTATGGCTACACCTTC. Encoded protein: CASSQDRVWSRIRTNYGYTF.

The V gene is TRBV4-1, the J gene TRBJ2-4, with D possibly matching TRBD2 (5 bases). Looked up from germline, CDR1 is MGHRA and CDR2 is YSYEKL. This CDR3 spans 15 amino acids. Deletions cut 3 bases from V and 8 bases from J, with 17 bases between. DNA of the CDR3: TGCGCCAGCAGCCATCCAGGAGGCGGCCGTGACATTCAGTACTTC. Translation: CASSHPGGGRDIQYF.

This clonotype was detected ten times or more. One junction end disagrees with the germline gene, perhaps due to a read error. The gene calls are TRBV5-5 and TRBJ2-3; 9 bases are a match to TRBD2. Per the germline V gene, CDR1 is SGHKS and CDR2 is YYEKEE (reference sequence). The CDR3 sequence is 15 residues long. The DNA of the CDR3 is TGTGTCAGCAGCCCGGGACTAGCCACACCGGATACGCAGTATTTT. It is translated as CVSSPGLATPDTQYF.

In its sample, this clonotype was seen many times. The chain recombines TRBV6-5 with TRBJ2-1; 8 bases align to TRBD2. The CDR3 is 13 amino acids. Germline CDR1 is MNHEY and CDR2 is SVGAGI. Losses at the gene ends were 6 bases for V and 9 bases for J; bases not matched to a gene: 7. DNA of the CDR3: TGTGCCAGCAGCCGGGGACTAGACAGTGAGCAGTTCTTC. It codes for CASSRGLDSEQFF.

This clonotype was picked up a small number of times. The chain employs TRBV5-6 and TRBJ1-3; perhaps TRBD1 as D (6 bases). Germline CDR1 is SGHDT and CDR2 is YYEEEE. This CDR3 comprises 14 residues. V lost 4 bases to trimming and J lost 1 base, with 9 bases between them. The chain's CDR3 is CASSLGQSGNTIYF. CDR3 nucleotide sequence: TGTGCCAGCAGCCTGGGACAATCTGGAAACACCATATATTTT.

This clonotype appeared a few times. V and J are TRBV20-1 and TRBJ2-3; 11 bases are a match to TRBD2. After removal of 4 bases from V and 5 bases from J, the junction contained 8 bases not matched to a gene. This CDR3 spans 15 amino acids. CDR1 and CDR2 from the germline V gene are DFQATT and SNEGSKA (reference sequence). CDR3 sequence: CSATRTSGQGDTQYF. DNA of the CDR3: TGCAGTGCTACCCGGACTAGCGGGCAAGGAGATACGCAGTATTTT.

This clonotype has at least ten counts. V is TRBV5-5 and J is TRBJ2-1; 13 bases match TRBD2. The CDR3 covers 15 residues. Germline CDR1 reads SGHKS; CDR2 reads YYEKEE (reference sequence). J gave up 7 bases and V 5 bases, and 6 bases lay outside the gene matches. CDR3 amino acids: CASRRGLAGWNEQFF. The CDR3 DNA reads TGTGCCAGCAGGCGGGGACTAGCGGGATGGAATGAGCAGTTCTTC.

This clonotype was detected many times. As DNA, the CDR3 is TGTGCCAGCAGCTACGGACGGACCGTCCGGACTGGGGCCAACGTCCTGACTTTC. Encoded protein: CASSYGRTVRTGANVLTF. The chain uses TRBV14 and TRBJ2-6; D remains unclear. V was pared by 5 bases and J by 2 bases, with 19 bases between. Germline V gene sequence: CDR1 SGHDN, CDR2 FVKESK. The CDR3 runs 18 residues.

V and J are TRBV30 and TRBJ2-1; maybe TRBD2 (6 bases). Germline CDR1 reads GTSNPN; CDR2 reads SVGIG (reference sequence). The V gene lost 3 bases and the J gene lost 3 bases, with 6 bases spanning the gap. The CDR3 is made up of 12 amino acids. The CDR3 DNA follows: TGTGCCTGGAGCGGGAGCTACAATGAGCAGTTCTTC. As protein: CAWSGSYNEQFF.

The sample holds many counts of this clonotype. The genes are TRBV12-3 or TRBV12-4 and TRBJ1-1; the D is unclear. The V and J ends lost 5 bases and 4 bases respectively, with 11 bases between them. This CDR3 region has 13 residues. CDR3 nucleotide sequence: TGTGCCAGCAGTGCCCCCTTGGGCACTGAAGCTTTCTTT. This encodes CASSAPLGTEAFF.

V gene TRBV6-2 or TRBV6-3 combines with J gene TRBJ1-5, with D unclear. Trimming left V 6 bases short and J 4 bases short, with 13 bases between. This CDR3 contains 14 residues. Per germline, CDR1 MNHEY and CDR2 SVGEGT. The CDR3 region is CASSTVFSNQPQHF. CDR3 DNA: TGTGCCAGCAGCACAGTATTCTCGAATCAGCCCCAGCATTTT.

The sample holds many counts of this clonotype. This sequence joins TRBV5-6 and TRBJ2-3; 12 nucleotides line up with TRBD2. This CDR3 has 16 residues. Germline trimming cut 3 bases from V and 4 bases from J; bases unmatched to any gene: 6. CDR1 and CDR2 (germline): SGHDT, YYEEEE. In nucleotides, the CDR3 is TGTGCCAGCAGCTGGAGACTAGCGGGGGCACCAGATACGCAGTATTTT. Translated, it gives CASSWRLAGAPDTQYF.

A note on this clonotype: A much more abundant neighbour one base away suggests this may be a read error. The chain combines TRBV30 with TRBJ2-7; the D is unclear. Looked up from germline, CDR1 is GTSNPN and CDR2 is SVGIG (reference sequence). This CDR3 has 13 amino acids. Trimming removed 0 bases at V and 2 bases at J, with 8 bases between. The CDR3 nucleotides read TGTGCCTGGAGTGTATGGGCGGCCTACGAGCAGTACTTC. It translates to CAWSVWAAYEQYF.

The sample holds many counts of this clonotype. This chain connects TRBV20-1 to TRBJ2-1, with no clear D. The length of the CDR3 is 16 residues. V shed 0 bases and J shed 3 bases, with 15 bases lying between them. Germline CDR1 reads DFQATT; CDR2 reads SNEGSKA (reference sequence). CDR3 nucleotide sequence: TGCAGTGCTAGAGATATGGTGCGCCTAAACTACAATGAGCAGTTCTTC. It encodes CSARDMVRLNYNEQFF.

The rearrangement joins TRBV6-6 to TRBJ2-1; 10 nucleotides line up with TRBD2. Germline V lookup: CDR1 MNHNY, CDR2 SVGAGI (reference sequence). V lost 6 bases to trimming and J lost 2 bases; unmatched junction nucleotides: 4. The CDR3 is made up of 15 amino acids. This CDR3 is CASREGLAPYNEQFF. In DNA, the CDR3 is TGTGCCAGCAGAGAGGGACTAGCGCCCTACAATGAGCAGTTCTTC.

The rearrangement joins TRBV11-2 to TRBJ2-3; 11 nucleotides line up with TRBD2. The germline V gene encodes CDR1 SGHAT and CDR2 FQNNGV. The CDR3 is 16 residues long. The V gene end was trimmed by 3 bases and the J gene end by 1 base; junction bases not matched to a gene: 3. Here the CDR3 reads CASSFSLAGGTDTQYF. The CDR3, as DNA: TGTGCCAGCAGCTTCTCACTAGCGGGGGGCACAGATACGCAGTATTTT.

The table lists this clonotype with many counts. The gene calls are TRBV6-4 and TRBJ2-1, with 10 positions matching TRBD2. This CDR3 has 15 amino acids. Germline CDR1 MRHNA, CDR2 SNTAGT. Trimming at V came to 5 bases and at J to 8 bases, leaving 9 bases not matched to a gene. In DNA form, the CDR3 reads TGTGCCAGCAGTACCTCAGCGGGAGGGGTCGATGAGCAGTTCTTC. As protein: CASSTSAGGVDEQFF.